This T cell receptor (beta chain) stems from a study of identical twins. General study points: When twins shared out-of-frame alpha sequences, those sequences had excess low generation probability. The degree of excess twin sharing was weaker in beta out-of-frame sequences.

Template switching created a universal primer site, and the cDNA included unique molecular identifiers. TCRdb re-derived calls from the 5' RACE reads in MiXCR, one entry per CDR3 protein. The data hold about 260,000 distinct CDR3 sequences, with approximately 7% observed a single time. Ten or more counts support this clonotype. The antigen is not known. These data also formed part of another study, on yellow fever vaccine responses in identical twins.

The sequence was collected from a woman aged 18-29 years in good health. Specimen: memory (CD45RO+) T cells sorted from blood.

Written as DNA, the CDR3 is TGTGCCAGCAGCCTTAGCGGGATCACAGATACGCAGTATTTT. Its protein is CASSLSGITDTQYF. The rearrangement uses TRBV2 and TRBJ2-3, with 8 nucleotides matching TRBD2. Germline V gene data show CDR1 as SNHLY and CDR2 as FYNNEI. The ends lost 6 bases at V and 2 bases at J; junction bases unmatched: 4. There are 14 residues in the CDR3.